These 10 T cell receptor beta chains came from one sample sequenced in a study of OX40 agonist ivuxolimab in advanced cancers. Sequencing used immunoSEQ multiplex PCR; TCRdb keeps in-frame clones, though not all of them. The sample shows tens of thousands of clones, 80% to 95% of them seen only once. The starting material was CD4+ or CD8+ T cells sorted from blood, obtained in a trial of the OX40 agonist ivuxolimab. The receptors stem from an adult with an advanced solid tumor such as melanoma, head and neck, liver or kidney cancer.

DNA for the CDR3: TGTGCCAGCAGGGAGACACATATTGCCTACGAGCAGTACTTC. Translated: CASRETHIAYEQYF. The chain is built from TRBV21-1 and TRBJ2-7. TRBV21-1 is recorded as a pseudogene. The length of the CDR3 is 14 residues.

V usage is TRBV5-8 and J usage is TRBJ1-5; a possible D gene is TRBD1 (6 bases). This CDR3 region has 16 residues. Germline V gene lookup returns CDR1 SGHTS and CDR2 YDEGEE. The ends were cut back, 2 bases at V and 5 bases at J, with 17 bases in the middle. The CDR3: CASSFGGRGIDQPQHF. In DNA, the CDR3 is TGTGCCAGCAGCTTCGGGGGGCGAGGTATTGATCAGCCCCAGCATTTT.

The J gene is TRBJ1-2, the V gene TRBV7-9, with unresolved D. The CDR3 extends over 14 amino acids. V dropped 1 base and J dropped 5 bases, with 11 bases sitting between them. Germline-derived CDR1 and CDR2 are SEHNR and FQNEAQ (reference sequence). CDR3 coding DNA: TGTGCCAGCAGCTTAGGGCTGGGAGCTTATGGCTACACCTTC. It yields the protein CASSLGLGAYGYTF.

A word on this clone: It differs at one base from a far larger clone, so likely a read error. This chain joins TRBV5-3 and TRBJ1-6, with a possible D match to TRBD1 (5 bases). TRBV5-3 is flagged as an ORF with uncertain function. This CDR3 contains 14 residues. With 8 bases removed from V and 10 bases from J, the gap between germline ends came to 19 bases. The DNA of the CDR3 is TGTGCCAGCAGCCCGTTCTGGGCAGGGTCACCCCTCCACTTT. This gives the protein CASSPFWAGSPLHF.

The V and J genes are TRBV4-3 and TRBJ2-7, with 7 nucleotides matching TRBD2. CDR3 size: 17 residues. V was clipped by 0 bases and J by 4 bases; unmatched bases: 12. The germline V gene has CDR1 LGHNA and CDR2 YSLEER. CDR3 bases: TGCGCCAGCAGCCAAGATACCCATGGGACTATGGCGTACGAGCAGTACTTC. Its protein product is CASSQDTHGTMAYEQYF.

The chain is built from TRBV29-1 and TRBJ1-1; TRBD1 might be the D (5 bases). Germline CDR1 and CDR2: SQVTM and ANQGSEA. The length of the CDR3 is 13 residues. V gave up 3 bases and J gave up 0 bases, with 8 bases separating them. The CDR3 sequence: CSVEEGLNTEAFF. CDR3 DNA: TGCAGCGTTGAGGAGGGGTTGAACACTGAAGCTTTCTTT.

The genes are TRBV6-6 and TRBJ2-1, with D unresolved. This CDR3 contains 16 residues. Trimming removed 3 bases at V and 0 bases at J, with 12 bases between. The germline gives CDR1 MNHNY, CDR2 SVGAGI (reference sequence). CDR3 DNA: TGTGCCAGCAGTTATTTATTGCAAGGCTCCTACAATGAGCAGTTCTTC. It encodes CASSYLLQGSYNEQFF.

V is TRBV6-7 and J is TRBJ1-1, with no clear D. TRBV6-7 is annotated as an ORF whose role is uncertain. This CDR3 comprises 13 residues. The V and J ends lost 6 bases and 5 bases respectively, with 13 bases between them. The CDR3 loop reads CASSPGWGTEAFF. CDR3 bases: TGTGCCAGCAGCCCAGGATGGGGAACTGAAGCTTTCTTT.

The chain has TRBV2 and TRBJ2-1; D is unclear. V lost 7 bases, J lost 0 bases, and 13 bases lay in between. CDR1 SNHLY and CDR2 FYNNEI come from the germline V gene. The CDR3 runs 15 residues. CDR3 sequence: CASTRHLSSYNEQFF. CDR3 bases: TGTGCCAGCACCCGACACCTCAGCTCCTACAATGAGCAGTTCTTC.

This rearrangement joins TRBV7-8 to TRBJ2-7; 9 bases are a match to TRBD1. The CDR3 consists of 15 residues. Germline CDR1 SGHVS, CDR2 FQNEAQ. Losses at the gene ends were 7 bases for V and 2 bases for J; bases not matched to a gene: 9. The CDR3 nucleotides are TGTGCCAGCACCGCTGGACAGGGGCCGACCTACGAGCAGTACTTC. Its protein is CASTAGQGPTYEQYF.